This T cell receptor beta chain stems from a study of T-cell reconstitution after alpha-beta-depleted transplantation in children. There are a few counts of this clonotype. Its cognate antigen is unknown. Using unique molecular identifiers, the investigators prepared the TCRbeta library. TCRdb used MiXCR to reprocess the PCR reads, holding one entry per CDR3 protein. The sample includes hundreds of thousands of distinct CDR3 sequences, roughly 17% of them seen just once. Findings of the study overall: There were some patients whose high TCRbeta diversity at day 60 came from surviving recipient T cells and thymic progenitors.

Germline CDR1 DFQATT, CDR2 SNEGSKA (reference sequence). The length of the CDR3 is 17 residues. V shed 0 bases, J shed 7 bases, and the junction held 13 bases outside the gene matches. The sequencing here drew on PBMCs, mostly from graft donor cells, taken 360 days after TCRalphabeta/CD19-depleted stem cell transplant. The chain joins TRBV20-1 to TRBJ2-7; 12 bases match TRBD2. The TCR sequence derives from a boy younger than two who had a stem cell transplant for Wiskott-Aldrich syndrome, so the T cells may come from the graft donor. CDR3 sequence: CSARDPTAASGGVEQYF. In nucleotides, the CDR3 is TGCAGTGCTAGAGATCCAACGGCGGCTAGCGGGGGGGTGGAGCAGTACTTC.